This note documents a single TCR beta chain sequence. It was with 60 Vbeta and 13 Jbeta primers that the PCR ran. Using immunoSEQ multiplex PCR, the repertoire was profiled, and TCRdb retains in-frame clones only, with some absent. The sample yields about 200,000 clones, about 76% seen once. The ends were cut back, 7 bases at V and 1 base at J, with 10 bases in the middle. There are 13 residues in the CDR3. Germline lookup yields CDR1 MNHEY and CDR2 SVGAGI. The source of the sample is a study of cytomegalovirus exposure and HLA in healthy donors. Study background: Of all 400 or so donors who were genotyped, roughly 81% belonged to the Caucasian-associated ancestry cluster.

Sample: PBMCs. The sequence came from a male donor in good health and CMV-seropositive. The gene calls are TRBV6-5 and TRBJ1-1, with D perhaps TRBD1 (5 bases). CDR3 loop: CASMWGRNTEAFF. CDR3 in DNA: TGTGCCAGCATGTGGGGCCGGAACACTGAAGCTTTCTTT.